The clone carrying this TCR beta chain was detected many times. Unique molecular identifiers featured in how the TCRbeta library was prepared. One entry per CDR3 protein results from TCRdb running MiXCR on the PCR reads. This table holds 190,000 or so distinct CDR3 sequences, about 6.3% found once. Germline V gives CDR1 LGHNA, CDR2 YSLEER. This CDR3 spans 16 amino acids. The V gene end was trimmed by 0 bases and the J gene end by 10 bases; junction bases not matched to a gene: 10. The data derive from a study of T-cell reconstitution after alpha-beta-depleted transplantation in children. Sequencing was performed on PBMCs from the stem cell graft donor, taken from the stem cell graft. The chain recombines TRBV4-3 with TRBJ2-1; 9 nucleotides align to TRBD1. The source is a human donor who donated a stem cell graft to a child with Wiskott-Aldrich syndrome. Written as DNA, the CDR3 is TGCGCCAGCAGCCAAGAGGGCGGGGACAGGGTAAGAGAGCAGTTCTTC. It yields the protein CASSQEGGDRVREQFF.